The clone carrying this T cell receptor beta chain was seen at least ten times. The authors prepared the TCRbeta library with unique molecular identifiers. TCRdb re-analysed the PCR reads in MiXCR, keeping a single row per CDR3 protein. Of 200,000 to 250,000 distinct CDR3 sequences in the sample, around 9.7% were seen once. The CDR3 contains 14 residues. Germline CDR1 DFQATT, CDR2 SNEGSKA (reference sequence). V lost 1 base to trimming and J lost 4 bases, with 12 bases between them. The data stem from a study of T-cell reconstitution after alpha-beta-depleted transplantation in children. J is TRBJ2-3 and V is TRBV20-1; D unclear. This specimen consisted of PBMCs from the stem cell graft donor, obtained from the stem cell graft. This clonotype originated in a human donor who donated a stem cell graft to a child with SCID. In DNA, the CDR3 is TGCAGTGCTAGAGGCTGGTGGGTCCCAGATACGCAGTATTTT. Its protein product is CSARGWWVPDTQYF.